What follows is one T cell receptor beta chain and its context. The sample comes from a study of blood T cell repertoires in COVID-19. Study context: COVID-19 samples collected from the United States, Italy and Spain covered acute and convalescent phases.

The CDR3 runs to 17 residues. The V gene's germline CDR1 is SGHTA and CDR2 FQGNSA. V was clipped by 2 bases and J by 2 bases, with 13 bases between them. TCRdb's copy holds only in-frame clones and misses some; the assay was immunoSEQ multiplex PCR. The data show about 220,000 clones, with around three quarters seen just once and around 7.7% held by the top ten. Sequencing input: peripheral blood. This chain joins TRBV7-2 and TRBJ2-6; D remains ambiguous. This receptor was identified in a woman in her seventies with acute or convalescent COVID-19. CDR3 protein: CASSLQMLQTGANVLTF. CDR3 nucleotides: TGTGCCAGCAGCTTACAGATGTTGCAAACTGGGGCCAACGTCCTGACTTTC. The whole variable domain, remainder taken from reference TRBV7-2 and TRBJ2-6, is GAGVSQSPSNKVTEKGKDVELRCDPISGHTALYWYRQSLGQGLEFLIYFQGNSAPDKSGLPSDRFSAERTGGSVSTLTIQRTQQEDSAVYLCASSLQMLQTGANVLTFGAGSRLTVL.